This T cell receptor beta chain is from a study of beta chain features in type 1 diabetes. This clone was detected only a few times. What it binds is unknown. With V trimmed by 4 bases and J by 5 bases, 6 bases remained unmatched. The CDR3 runs to 15 residues. Germline V gene sequence: CDR1 SGHDT, CDR2 YYEEEE. Since all of the isolated RNA was reverse transcribed, expressed TCRB transcripts were what got sequenced. Assay: immunoSEQ multiplex PCR; the TCRdb copy retains only in-frame clones and omits some. This sample has about 650,000 clones; around an eighth occur once, and the top ten carry around 0.12%. Study outcomes and limitations: Moderate but significant shortening of TCRB CDR3s was recorded in all four CD4+ subsets from Type 1 diabetes patients. Lower insertion and higher deletion counts appeared at VDJ junctions in type 1 diabetes patients.

The specimen sequenced was naive CD4+ T cells from blood. V usage is TRBV5-6 and J usage is TRBJ2-5, with 12 bases that match TRBD2. This receptor was taken from a man younger than 45 with type 1 diabetes. The CDR3 bases are TGTGCCAGCAGCCCCGGACTAGCGGGGACGGAGACCCAGTACTTC. This translates into CASSPGLAGTETQYF.